Each of the 31 T cell receptor beta chains below was sequenced from the same sample in a study of response to subunit inactivated influenza vaccine. TCRdb re-called the RT-PCR reads through MiXCR, storing one row per CDR3 protein. The sample has about 780,000 distinct CDR3 sequences; approximately 17% are singletons. This sample comprised PBMCs from blood, obtained roughly 5 days after vaccination. All receptors come from a middle-aged man who received an inactivated influenza vaccine.

In this sample, this clonotype turned up many times. This chain links TRBV4-1 with TRBJ1-1; the D gene is possibly TRBD1 (5 bases). This CDR3 contains 15 residues. V was trimmed by 0 bases and J by 0 bases, leaving 8 bases between them. Germline CDR1 is MGHRA and CDR2 is YSYEKL. The CDR3 DNA reads as TGCGCCAGCAGCCAAGAAGGGACGGTGAACACTGAAGCTTTCTTT. It is translated as CASSQEGTVNTEAFF.

This clonotype was seen more than once but under ten times. The chain recombines TRBV11-2 with TRBJ2-6; no reliable D call. CDR3 length: 14 residues. CDR1 is SGHAT, CDR2 FQNNGV, per germline. V lost 5 bases to trimming and J lost 1 base, with 6 bases between them. The CDR3 loop is CASSVGSGANVLTF. CDR3 DNA: TGTGCCAGCAGCGTGGGATCTGGGGCCAACGTCCTGACTTTC.

This clonotype occurred a few times. V usage is TRBV20-1 and J usage is TRBJ1-1; a weak D match, TRBD1 (6 bases). V lost 4 bases, J lost 0 bases, and 12 bases lay in between. This CDR3 region has 14 residues. Germline lookup yields CDR1 DFQATT and CDR2 SNEGSKA (reference sequence). The CDR3 nucleotides are TGCAGTGCTAAAACGGGACACTTGAACACTGAAGCTTTCTTT. This sequence encodes CSAKTGHLNTEAFF.

The rearrangement links TRBV12-3 or TRBV12-4 to TRBJ1-2, with 9 nucleotides matching TRBD1. CDR3 size: 15 residues. V trimming: 5 bases; J trimming: 8 bases; junction bases outside the gene matches: 12. This chain's CDR3 is CASSRRTGAPEGYTF. CDR3 nucleotides: TGTGCCAGCAGTCGCCGGACAGGGGCACCTGAGGGCTACACCTTC.

This clonotype has just a few counts. This chain joins TRBV6-2 or TRBV6-3 and TRBJ2-7; tentative D call: TRBD1 (5 bases). V was trimmed by 4 bases and J by 5 bases, leaving 21 bases between them. Germline CDR1 and CDR2: MNHEY and SVGEGT. CDR3 size: 16 residues. The CDR3 DNA is TGTGCCAGCAGTTCCCCTACGACAGCCACCCTCGACGAGCAGTACTTC. Translating it yields CASSSPTTATLDEQYF.

This chain connects TRBV6-5 to TRBJ2-5; D might be TRBD2 (5 bases). Germline CDR1 is MNHEY and CDR2 is SVGAGI. The CDR3 consists of 15 residues. V was cut by 0 bases and J by 4 bases, with 12 bases left in between. This CDR3 reads CASSYSKTLGETQYF. CDR3 nucleotides: TGTGCCAGCAGTTACTCGAAAACACTAGGAGAGACCCAGTACTTC.

This clonotype appeared a few times. The chain has TRBV9 and TRBJ2-1, with D possibly called TRBD1 or TRBD2 (5 bases each). CDR1 is SGDLS and CDR2 is YYNGEE in the germline V gene. Between the trimmed V and J ends, which lost 6 bases and 3 bases, there was a span of 13 bases. The CDR3 runs 14 residues. The CDR3: CASTPGTVYNEQFF. In DNA, the CDR3 is TGTGCCAGCACCCCTGGGACCGTCTACAATGAGCAGTTCTTC.

The rearrangement uses TRBV20-1 and TRBJ2-7, with D possibly matching TRBD1 (5 bases). The CDR3 loop spans 14 amino acids. Germline CDR1 DFQATT, CDR2 SNEGSKA (reference sequence). Trimming took off 5 bases at V and 5 bases at J, with 19 bases between the two ends. CDR3: CSAGTQLRDNEQYF. The CDR3 region has the DNA TGCAGTGCTGGAACTCAGCTCAGGGATAACGAGCAGTACTTC.

In this sample, this clonotype turned up a few times. In nucleotides, the CDR3 is TGCAGTGCTAGGTCGGTTCTTGAGCAGTTCTTC. Residues: CSARSVLEQFF. This chain uses TRBV20-1 with TRBJ2-1; no clear D gene. The CDR3 is made up of 11 amino acids. Trimming removed 3 bases from V and 9 bases from J, with 9 bases in between. Germline loops: CDR1 DFQATT, CDR2 SNEGSKA (reference sequence).

This clonotype was counted only a few times. This chain connects TRBV6-5 to TRBJ2-1, with D perhaps TRBD1 or TRBD2 (5 bases each). The CDR3 is 15 amino acids. CDR1 and CDR2 from the germline V gene are MNHEY and SVGAGI. The ends were cut back, 0 bases at V and 8 bases at J, with 14 bases in the middle. The CDR3 coding sequence is TGTGCCAGCAGTTACTCGCCTTCCGGGGCGGATGAGCAGTTCTTC. Protein product: CASSYSPSGADEQFF.

The V gene is TRBV4-1, the J gene TRBJ2-5; the D gene is possibly TRBD1 (5 bases). CDR3 length: 15 amino acids. V gave up 2 bases and J gave up 5 bases, with 15 bases separating them. Per germline, CDR1 MGHRA and CDR2 YSYEKL. CDR3 residues: CASSQQGVQGETQYF. The CDR3 DNA reads TGCGCCAGCAGCCAACAAGGCGTTCAGGGTGAGACCCAGTACTTC.

In this sample, this clonotype turned up a few times. The chain links TRBV7-2 to TRBJ2-3, with 7 bases aligning to TRBD2. From germline, CDR1 is SGHTA and CDR2 FQGNSA. The CDR3 runs 13 residues. J lost 7 bases, V lost 3 bases, and 4 bases had no gene match. CDR3 nucleotides: TGTGCCAGCAGCTTCCCTAGCGGAAATACGCAGTATTTT. Translated, it gives CASSFPSGNTQYF.

There are a few counts of this clonotype. V and J are TRBV20-1 and TRBJ2-1; TRBD2 matches 13 bases. The CDR3 totals 14 residues. V lost 6 bases and J lost 8; bases outside the gene matches: 7. Per the germline V gene, CDR1 is DFQATT and CDR2 is SNEGSKA (reference sequence). CDR3 loop: CSAPAGLAGDEQFF. The CDR3 nucleotides are TGCAGTGCACCGGCAGGACTAGCGGGAGATGAGCAGTTCTTC.

This clonotype was counted between two and nine times. V usage is TRBV6-5 and J usage is TRBJ1-2; D is undetermined. Germline CDR1 reads MNHEY; CDR2 reads SVGAGI. This CDR3 has 12 amino acids. Between the trimmed V and J ends, which lost 7 bases and 4 bases, there was a span of 10 bases. CDR3 protein: CASKDWVYGYTF. CDR3 nucleotide sequence: TGTGCCAGCAAAGACTGGGTCTATGGCTACACCTTC.

This clonotype turned up a few times. This chain connects TRBV28 to TRBJ2-5, with TRBD2 as a possible D gene (5 bases). This CDR3 has 18 amino acids. Per the germline V gene, CDR1 is MDHEN and CDR2 is SYDVKM. The germline V and J ends were trimmed by 4 bases and 9 bases, with 30 bases remaining between them. The CDR3 here is CASSYESALHPVGRPQYF. In DNA, the CDR3 is TGTGCCAGCAGTTACGAATCGGCACTACACCCGGTTGGGAGACCCCAGTACTTC. Full variable domain (missing parts from reference TRBV28 and TRBJ2-5): DVKVTQSSRYLVKRTGEKVFLECVQDMDHENMFWYRQDPGLGLRLIYFSYDVKMKEKGDIPEGYSVSREKKERFSLILESASTNQTSMYLCASSYESALHPVGRPQYFGPGTRLLVL.

V usage is TRBV4-1 and J usage is TRBJ2-7; D perhaps matches TRBD1 (5 bases). From germline, CDR1 is MGHRA and CDR2 YSYEKL. V gave up 1 base and J gave up 5 bases, with 15 bases separating them. The CDR3 runs to 15 residues. The CDR3 bases are TGCGCCAGCAGCCAAGTTGGCCAGGGATCGGACGAGCAGTACTTC. Its translation: CASSQVGQGSDEQYF.

This clonotype was detected a few times. This chain links TRBV5-1 with TRBJ2-1; weak D call: TRBD2 (6 bases). CDR1 and CDR2 from the germline V gene are SGHRS and YFSETQ. The CDR3 is 16 residues long. V gave up 4 bases and J gave up 6 bases, with 20 bases separating them. The CDR3 here is CASSLGLPNRGNEQFF. The CDR3 nucleotides read TGCGCCAGCAGCCTGGGACTCCCCAACCGAGGCAATGAGCAGTTCTTC.

The genes are TRBV20-1 and TRBJ1-4; D is unclear. The CDR3 sequence is 12 residues long. V was shortened by 3 bases and J by 8 bases, with 10 bases between the two germline ends. The germline gives CDR1 DFQATT, CDR2 SNEGSKA (reference sequence). The CDR3 sequence is CSARVDREKLFF. DNA of the CDR3: TGCAGTGCTAGGGTCGATAGGGAAAAACTGTTTTTT.

This clonotype appeared a few times. The chain joins TRBV20-1 to TRBJ2-7; a possible D gene is TRBD1 (6 bases). V was trimmed by 2 bases and J by 6 bases, leaving 17 bases between them. This CDR3 comprises 14 residues. Germline CDR1 reads DFQATT; CDR2 reads SNEGSKA (reference sequence). The CDR3 region has the DNA TGCAGTGCTAGACCTATACAGGGAATGGGCGAGCAGTACTTC. It specifies CSARPIQGMGEQYF.

V and J are TRBV10-2 and TRBJ2-7; perhaps TRBD1 as D (7 bases). The germline gives CDR1 WSHSY, CDR2 SAAADI. The CDR3 loop spans 15 amino acids. V dropped 4 bases and J dropped 5 bases, with 18 bases sitting between them. The CDR3 region is CASSALRGVGNEQYF. CDR3 DNA sequence: TGCGCCAGCAGTGCCCTCAGGGGGGTCGGAAACGAGCAGTACTTC.

This clonotype was seen a few times. This chain connects TRBV20-1 to TRBJ1-5, with TRBD1 identical over 9 bases. In germline, CDR1 is DFQATT, CDR2 SNEGSKA (reference sequence). The CDR3 runs 17 residues. Trimming took 1 base from V and 0 from J; bases not matched to a gene: 7. CDR3 region: CSARGFGTGSSNQPQHF. The CDR3 bases are TGCAGTGCTAGAGGGTTCGGGACAGGGAGTAGCAATCAGCCCCAGCATTTT.

V usage is TRBV10-3 and J usage is TRBJ2-7; weak D call: TRBD1 (6 bases). The CDR3 totals 13 residues. V dropped 10 bases and J dropped 5 bases, with 18 bases sitting between them. From germline, CDR1 is ENHRY and CDR2 SYGVKD. The CDR3 DNA follows: TGTGCCACCAGGGACACATCCCACGACGAGCAGTACTTC. This translates into CATRDTSHDEQYF.

V is TRBV27 and J is TRBJ2-1; tentative D call: TRBD2 (6 bases). V was cut by 5 bases and J by 5 bases, with 22 bases left in between. CDR1 is MNHEY, CDR2 SMNVEV, per germline (reference sequence). The CDR3 spans 17 residues. The CDR3 DNA follows: TGTGCCAGCAGTACCCCCAGCGCGGAGGAGGGAGACAATGAGCAGTTCTTC. Translating gives CASSTPSAEEGDNEQFF.

The rearrangement joins TRBV11-2 to TRBJ2-7; the D gene is possibly TRBD2 (5 bases). The CDR3 sequence is 16 residues long. V was shortened by 5 bases and J by 2 bases, with 19 bases between the two germline ends. Germline loops: CDR1 SGHAT, CDR2 FQNNGV. The DNA for the CDR3 is TGTGCCAGCAGCAAATTAACGGGGAACATGCCCTACGAGCAGTACTTC. This encodes CASSKLTGNMPYEQYF. Supplemented by reference TRBV11-2 and TRBJ2-7, the full variable domain reads EAGVAQSPRYKIIEKRQSVAFWCNPISGHATLYWYQQILGQGPKLLIQFQNNGVVDDSQLPKDRFSAERLKGVDSTLKIQPAKLEDSAVYLCASSKLTGNMPYEQYFGPGTRLTVT.

This clonotype was seen a single time. The V and J genes are TRBV2 and TRBJ2-3; 8 bases agree with TRBD2. Germline V gives CDR1 SNHLY, CDR2 FYNNEI. With 5 bases clipped from V and 11 bases from J, the junction kept 9 bases outside the gene matches. The CDR3 runs 13 residues. Here the CDR3 reads CASSPPTSEGQYF. The CDR3 DNA is TGTGCCAGCAGTCCCCCGACTAGCGAGGGGCAGTATTTT.

This clonotype was counted between two and nine times. The rearrangement joins TRBV11-1 to TRBJ2-1, with 12 nucleotides matching TRBD2. Unmatched junction bases numbered 11, after V lost 7 bases and J lost 7 bases. Germline V gene sequence: CDR1 SGHAT, CDR2 FQDESV (reference sequence). The CDR3 contains 16 residues. Here the CDR3 reads CASNQGWLAGGNEQFF. CDR3 coding DNA: TGTGCCAGCAATCAAGGCTGGCTAGCGGGAGGGAATGAGCAGTTCTTC.

The chain has TRBV7-2 and TRBJ2-6; no clear D gene. The V end lost 2 bases, the J end lost 1 base, and 12 bases lay between the germline ends. This CDR3 region has 17 residues. The germline V gene encodes CDR1 SGHTA and CDR2 FQGNSA. CDR3 amino acids: CASSLYHQASGANVLTF. The CDR3 DNA reads TGTGCCAGCAGCTTATACCATCAAGCGTCTGGGGCCAACGTCCTGACTTTC.

The table lists this clonotype with many counts. The CDR3, as DNA: TGCAGCGCCAGAGGGACCCAAGAGACCCAGTACTTC. Translation: CSARGTQETQYF. This rearrangement joins TRBV20-1 to TRBJ2-5; D assignment may be TRBD1 or TRBD2 (5 bases each). Germline-derived CDR1 and CDR2 are DFQATT and SNEGSKA (reference sequence). The CDR3 is 12 amino acids.

There are many counts of this clonotype. The chain links TRBV25-1 to TRBJ2-2; D possibly corresponds to TRBD1 (6 bases). Deletions cut 6 bases from V and 0 bases from J, with 11 bases between. Germline V gene data show CDR1 as MGHDK and CDR2 as SYGVNS. CDR3 length: 15 residues. CDR3: CASRAQGANTGELFF. DNA of the CDR3: TGTGCCAGCAGGGCACAGGGAGCGAACACCGGGGAGCTGTTTTTT.

This sequence joins TRBV19 and TRBJ1-1; possibly TRBD1 for D (5 bases). The CDR3 has 15 amino acids. The germline V gene encodes CDR1 LNHDA and CDR2 SQIVND (reference sequence). V lost 4 bases and J 8 bases, leaving 20 bases between the germline ends. In nucleotides, the CDR3 is TGTGCCAGTAGTACCCGAGAGCGGGGCGCGAGAGAAGCTTTCTTT. Its translation: CASSTRERGAREAFF.

This clonotype was seen a handful of times. The chain links TRBV7-9 to TRBJ2-3; tentative D call: TRBD1 (6 bases). CDR1 is SEHNR, CDR2 FQNEAQ, per germline (reference sequence). The V gene lost 6 bases and the J gene lost 2 bases, with 12 bases spanning the gap. The CDR3 consists of 14 residues. The DNA for the CDR3 is TGTGCCAGCAGGCCCCAGGGGCCCACAGATACGCAGTATTTT. Encoded protein: CASRPQGPTDTQYF.